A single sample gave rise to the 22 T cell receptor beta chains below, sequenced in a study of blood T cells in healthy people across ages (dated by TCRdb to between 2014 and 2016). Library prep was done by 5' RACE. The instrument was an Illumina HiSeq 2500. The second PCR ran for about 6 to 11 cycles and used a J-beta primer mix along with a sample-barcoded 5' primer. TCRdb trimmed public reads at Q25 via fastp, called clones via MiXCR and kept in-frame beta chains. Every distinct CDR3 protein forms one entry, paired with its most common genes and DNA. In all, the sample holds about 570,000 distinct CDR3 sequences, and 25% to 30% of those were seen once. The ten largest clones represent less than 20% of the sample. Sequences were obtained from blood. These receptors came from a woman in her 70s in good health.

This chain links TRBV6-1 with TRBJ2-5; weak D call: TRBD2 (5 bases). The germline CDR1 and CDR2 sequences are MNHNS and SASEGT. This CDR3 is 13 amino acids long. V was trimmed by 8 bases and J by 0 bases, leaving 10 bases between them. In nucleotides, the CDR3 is TGTGCCAGCGGCAGGACTGACCAAGAGACCCAGTACTTC. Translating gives CASGRTDQETQYF.

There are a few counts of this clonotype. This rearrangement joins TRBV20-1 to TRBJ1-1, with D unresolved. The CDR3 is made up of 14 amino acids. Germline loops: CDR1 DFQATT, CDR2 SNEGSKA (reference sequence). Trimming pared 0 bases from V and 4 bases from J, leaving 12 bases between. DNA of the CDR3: TGCAGTGCTAGAGATCCGGTGGATGGCACTGAAGCTTTCTTT. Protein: CSARDPVDGTEAFF.

Here the CDR3 DNA reads TGCAGTGCTAGAGGGGACGGAGCCTACGAGCAGTACTTC. Translation: CSARGDGAYEQYF. The chain joins TRBV20-1 to TRBJ2-7; D may match TRBD1 or TRBD2 (5 bases each). Trimming pared 1 base from V and 2 bases from J, leaving 9 bases between. This CDR3 contains 13 residues. Germline-derived CDR1 and CDR2 are DFQATT and SNEGSKA (reference sequence).

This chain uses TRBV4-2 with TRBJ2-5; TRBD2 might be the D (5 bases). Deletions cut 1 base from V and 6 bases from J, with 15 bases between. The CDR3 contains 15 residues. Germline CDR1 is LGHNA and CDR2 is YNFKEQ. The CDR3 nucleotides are TGTGCCAGCAGCCAAGGAGGGTACAGCTTTCAGACCCAGTACTTC. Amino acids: CASSQGGYSFQTQYF.

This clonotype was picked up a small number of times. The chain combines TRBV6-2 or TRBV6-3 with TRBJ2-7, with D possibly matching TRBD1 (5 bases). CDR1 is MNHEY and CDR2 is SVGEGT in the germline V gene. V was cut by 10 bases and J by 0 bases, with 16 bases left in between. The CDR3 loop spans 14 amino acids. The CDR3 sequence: CATGRQGASYEQYF. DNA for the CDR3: TGTGCCACAGGCCGCCAAGGGGCCTCCTACGAGCAGTACTTC.

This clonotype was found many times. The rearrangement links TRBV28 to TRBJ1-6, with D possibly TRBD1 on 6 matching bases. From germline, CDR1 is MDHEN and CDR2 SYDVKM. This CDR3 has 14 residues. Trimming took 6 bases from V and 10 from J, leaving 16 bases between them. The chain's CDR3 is CASSLGNTGSPLHF. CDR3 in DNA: TGTGCCAGCAGCCTGGGAAATACAGGGTCACCCCTCCACTTT. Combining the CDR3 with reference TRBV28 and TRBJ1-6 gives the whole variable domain DVKVTQSSRYLVKRTGEKVFLECVQDMDHENMFWYRQDPGLGLRLIYFSYDVKMKEKGDIPEGYSVSREKKERFSLILESASTNQTSMYLCASSLGNTGSPLHFGNGTRLTVT.

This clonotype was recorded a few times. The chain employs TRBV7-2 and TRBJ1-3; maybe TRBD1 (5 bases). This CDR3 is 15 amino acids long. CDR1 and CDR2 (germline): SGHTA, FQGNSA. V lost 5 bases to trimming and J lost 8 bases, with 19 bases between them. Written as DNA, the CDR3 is TGTGCCAGCAGCCCAGAAGGGGCGAAAGGATACACCATATATTTT. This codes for CASSPEGAKGYTIYF.

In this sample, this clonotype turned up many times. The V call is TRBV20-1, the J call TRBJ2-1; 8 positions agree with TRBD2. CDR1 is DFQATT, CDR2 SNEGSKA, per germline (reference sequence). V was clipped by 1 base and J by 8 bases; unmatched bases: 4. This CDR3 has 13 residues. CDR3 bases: TGCAGTGCTAGAGGACTAGCGAGGGATGAGCAGTTCTTC. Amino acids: CSARGLARDEQFF.

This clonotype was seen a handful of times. The CDR3 is CASMKAAGDHTDTQYF. As DNA, the CDR3 is TGTGCCAGCATGAAAGCAGCGGGGGACCACACAGATACGCAGTATTTT. J is TRBJ2-3 and V is TRBV2; 8 bases are a match to TRBD2. The V segment lost 7 bases and the J segment 2 bases; nucleotides outside the gene matches: 11. Germline values: CDR1 SNHLY, CDR2 FYNNEI. The CDR3 length is 16 residues.

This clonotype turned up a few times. The CDR3 reads CASSLAGVSSNEKLFF. The CDR3 nucleotides read TGTGCCAGCAGCTTAGCGGGCGTCAGTTCGAATGAAAAACTGTTTTTT. The V call is TRBV7-6, the J call TRBJ1-4; no clear D gene. V lost 0 bases, J lost 5 bases, and 13 bases lay in between. The V gene's germline CDR1 is SGHVS and CDR2 FNYEAQ. CDR3 length equals 16 residues.

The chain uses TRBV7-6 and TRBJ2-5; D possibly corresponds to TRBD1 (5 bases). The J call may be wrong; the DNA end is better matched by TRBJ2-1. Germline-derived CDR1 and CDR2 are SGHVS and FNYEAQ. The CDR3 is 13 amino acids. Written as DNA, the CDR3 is TGTGCCAGCAGCTTAGGACAGAGTAATGAGCAGTTCTTC. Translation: CASSLGQSNEQFF.

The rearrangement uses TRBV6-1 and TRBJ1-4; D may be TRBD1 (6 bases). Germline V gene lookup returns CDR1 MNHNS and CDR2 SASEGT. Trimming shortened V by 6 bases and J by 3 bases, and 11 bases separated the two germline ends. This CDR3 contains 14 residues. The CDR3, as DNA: TGTGCCAGCAGGGTGGGGGCTTCTAATGAAAAACTGTTTTTT. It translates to CASRVGASNEKLFF.

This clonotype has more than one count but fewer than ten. The CDR3 spells CAISGLSNSYEQYF. CDR3 DNA: TGTGCCATCAGTGGCCTCTCTAACTCCTACGAGCAGTACTTC. The J gene is TRBJ2-7, the V gene TRBV10-3; D is ambiguous. The CDR3 spans 14 residues. Germline values: CDR1 ENHRY, CDR2 SYGVKD. Between the trimmed V and J ends, which lost 4 bases and 0 bases, there was a span of 10 bases.

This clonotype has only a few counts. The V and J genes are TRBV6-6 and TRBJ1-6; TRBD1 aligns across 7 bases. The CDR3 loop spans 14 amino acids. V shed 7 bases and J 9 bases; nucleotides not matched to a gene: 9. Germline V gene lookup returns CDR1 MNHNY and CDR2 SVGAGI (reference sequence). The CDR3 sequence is CASTRDREASPLHF. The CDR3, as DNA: TGTGCCAGCACCCGAGACAGGGAAGCTTCACCCCTCCACTTT.

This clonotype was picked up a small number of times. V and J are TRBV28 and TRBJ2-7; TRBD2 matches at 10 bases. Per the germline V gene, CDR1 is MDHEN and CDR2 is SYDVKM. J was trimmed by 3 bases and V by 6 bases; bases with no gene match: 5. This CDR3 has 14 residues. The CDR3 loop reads CASRTSGTLYEQYV. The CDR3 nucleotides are TGTGCCAGCAGAACTAGCGGGACGCTCTACGAGCAGTACGTC.

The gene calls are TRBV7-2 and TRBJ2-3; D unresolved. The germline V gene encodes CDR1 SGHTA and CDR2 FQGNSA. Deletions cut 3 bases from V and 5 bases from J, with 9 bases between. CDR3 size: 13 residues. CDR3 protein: CASSFNPGDTQYF. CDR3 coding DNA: TGTGCCAGCAGCTTCAACCCAGGAGATACGCAGTATTTT.

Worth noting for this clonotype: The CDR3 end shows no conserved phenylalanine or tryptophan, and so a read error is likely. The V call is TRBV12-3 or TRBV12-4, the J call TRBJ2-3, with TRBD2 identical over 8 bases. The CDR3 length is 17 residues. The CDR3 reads CASSLRWSSGWTDAQYS. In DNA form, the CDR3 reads TGTGCCAGCAGTTTACGGTGGTCTAGCGGGTGGACAGATGCGCAGTATTCT.

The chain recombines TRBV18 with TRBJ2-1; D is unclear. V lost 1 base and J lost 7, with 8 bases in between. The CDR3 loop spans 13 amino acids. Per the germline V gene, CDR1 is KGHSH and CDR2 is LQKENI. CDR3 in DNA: TGTGCCAGCTCACCACTAAAGATAAATGAGCAGTTCTTC. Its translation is CASSPLKINEQFF. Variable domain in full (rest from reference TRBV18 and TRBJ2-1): NAGVMQNPRHLVRRRGQEARLRCSPMKGHSHVYWYRQLPEEGLKFMVYLQKENIIDESGMPKERFSAEFPKEGPSILRIQQVVRGDSAAYFCASSPLKINEQFFGPGTRLTVL.

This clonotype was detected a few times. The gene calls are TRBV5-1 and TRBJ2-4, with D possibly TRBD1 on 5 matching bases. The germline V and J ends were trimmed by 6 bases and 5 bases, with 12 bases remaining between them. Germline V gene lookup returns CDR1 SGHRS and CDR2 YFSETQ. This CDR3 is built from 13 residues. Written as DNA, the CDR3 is TGCGCCAGCACCTGGGAAGGGGAAAACATTCAGTACTTC. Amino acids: CASTWEGENIQYF.

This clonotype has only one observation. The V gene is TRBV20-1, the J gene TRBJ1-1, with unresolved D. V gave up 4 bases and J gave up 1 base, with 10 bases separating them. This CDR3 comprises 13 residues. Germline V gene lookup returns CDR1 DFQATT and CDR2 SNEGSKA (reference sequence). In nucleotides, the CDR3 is TGCAGTGCTACCTCCCCCCCGAACACTGAAGCTTTCTTT. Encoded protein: CSATSPPNTEAFF.

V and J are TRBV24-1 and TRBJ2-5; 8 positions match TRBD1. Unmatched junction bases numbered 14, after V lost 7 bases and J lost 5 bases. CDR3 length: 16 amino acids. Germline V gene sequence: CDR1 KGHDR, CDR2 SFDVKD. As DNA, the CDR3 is TGTGCCACCAGCCTTACCCAGGGGGCGAGAGTTGAGACCCAGTACTTC. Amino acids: CATSLTQGARVETQYF.

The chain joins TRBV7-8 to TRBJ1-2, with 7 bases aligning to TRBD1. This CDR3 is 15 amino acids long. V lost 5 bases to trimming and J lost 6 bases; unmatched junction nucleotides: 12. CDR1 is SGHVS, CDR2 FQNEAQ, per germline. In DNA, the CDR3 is TGTGCCAGCAGCCCAAACTCCTCAGGGGGGGATGGCTACACCTTC. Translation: CASSPNSSGGDGYTF.